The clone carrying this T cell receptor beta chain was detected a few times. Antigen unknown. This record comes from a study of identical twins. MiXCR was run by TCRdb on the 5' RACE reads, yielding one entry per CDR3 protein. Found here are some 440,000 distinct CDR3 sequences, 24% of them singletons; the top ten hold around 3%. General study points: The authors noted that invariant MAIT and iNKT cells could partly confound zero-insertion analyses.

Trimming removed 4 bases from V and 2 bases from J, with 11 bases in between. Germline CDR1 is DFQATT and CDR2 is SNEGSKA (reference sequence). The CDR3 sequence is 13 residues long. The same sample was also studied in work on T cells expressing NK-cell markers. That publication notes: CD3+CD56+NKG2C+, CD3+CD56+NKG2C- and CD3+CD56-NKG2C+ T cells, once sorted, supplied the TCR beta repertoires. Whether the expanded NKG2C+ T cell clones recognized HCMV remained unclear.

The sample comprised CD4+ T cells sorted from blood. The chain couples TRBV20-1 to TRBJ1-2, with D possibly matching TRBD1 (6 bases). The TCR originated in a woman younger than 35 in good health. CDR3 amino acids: CSATDRNNYGYTF. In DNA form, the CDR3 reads TGCAGTGCTACGGACAGAAACAACTATGGCTACACCTTC.